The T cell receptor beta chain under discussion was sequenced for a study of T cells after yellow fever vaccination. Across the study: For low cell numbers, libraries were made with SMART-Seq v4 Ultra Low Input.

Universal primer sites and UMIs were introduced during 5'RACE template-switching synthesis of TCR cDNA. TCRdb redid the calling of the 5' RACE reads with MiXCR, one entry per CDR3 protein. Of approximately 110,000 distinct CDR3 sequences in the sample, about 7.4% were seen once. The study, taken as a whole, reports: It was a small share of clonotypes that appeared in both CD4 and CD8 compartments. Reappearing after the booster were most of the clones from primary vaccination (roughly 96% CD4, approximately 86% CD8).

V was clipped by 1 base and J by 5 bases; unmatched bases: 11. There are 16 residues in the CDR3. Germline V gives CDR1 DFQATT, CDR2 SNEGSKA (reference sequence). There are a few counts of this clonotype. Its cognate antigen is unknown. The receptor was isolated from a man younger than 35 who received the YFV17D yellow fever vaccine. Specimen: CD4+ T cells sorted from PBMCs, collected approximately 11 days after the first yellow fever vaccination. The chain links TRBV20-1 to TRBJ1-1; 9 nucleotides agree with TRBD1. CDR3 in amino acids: CSARVYPGTGKTEAFF. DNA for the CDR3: TGCAGTGCTAGAGTCTACCCCGGGACAGGGAAGACTGAAGCTTTCTTT.